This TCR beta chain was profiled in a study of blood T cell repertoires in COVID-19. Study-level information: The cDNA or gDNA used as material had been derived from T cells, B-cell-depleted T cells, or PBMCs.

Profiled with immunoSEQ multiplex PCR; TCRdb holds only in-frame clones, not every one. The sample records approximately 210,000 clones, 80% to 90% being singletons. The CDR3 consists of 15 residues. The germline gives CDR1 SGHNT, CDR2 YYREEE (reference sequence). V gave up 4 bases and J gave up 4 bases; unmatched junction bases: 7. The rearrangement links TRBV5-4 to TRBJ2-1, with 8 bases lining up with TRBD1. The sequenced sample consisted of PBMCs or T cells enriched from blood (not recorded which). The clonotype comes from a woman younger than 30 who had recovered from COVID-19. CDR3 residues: CASSPDRDTYNEQFF. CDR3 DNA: TGTGCCAGCAGCCCGGACAGGGATACTTACAATGAGCAGTTCTTC.